This T cell receptor beta chain derives from a study of blood T cell repertoires in COVID-19. Looking at the study overall: Donors in the United States, Italy and Spain gave samples during acute or convalescent COVID-19.

Clones were read by immunoSEQ multiplex PCR, and TCRdb kept only the in-frame ones, dropping some. The table records 58,000 or so clones, 75% to 90% of them present only once. In its sample, this clone was seen a few times. Trimming shortened V by 5 bases and J by 2 bases, and 21 bases separated the two germline ends. Germline-derived CDR1 and CDR2 are SGHTA and FQGNSA. The CDR3 runs 17 residues. The sequencing input was peripheral blood. This sequence originates from a woman in her 70s with active COVID-19. V is TRBV7-2 and J is TRBJ2-5; D is possibly TRBD2 (6 bases). The CDR3 DNA is TGTGCCAGCAGCCCCCAAGGAGGGGCGGATGGTCAAGAGACCCAGTACTTC. Its protein is CASSPQGGADGQETQYF.